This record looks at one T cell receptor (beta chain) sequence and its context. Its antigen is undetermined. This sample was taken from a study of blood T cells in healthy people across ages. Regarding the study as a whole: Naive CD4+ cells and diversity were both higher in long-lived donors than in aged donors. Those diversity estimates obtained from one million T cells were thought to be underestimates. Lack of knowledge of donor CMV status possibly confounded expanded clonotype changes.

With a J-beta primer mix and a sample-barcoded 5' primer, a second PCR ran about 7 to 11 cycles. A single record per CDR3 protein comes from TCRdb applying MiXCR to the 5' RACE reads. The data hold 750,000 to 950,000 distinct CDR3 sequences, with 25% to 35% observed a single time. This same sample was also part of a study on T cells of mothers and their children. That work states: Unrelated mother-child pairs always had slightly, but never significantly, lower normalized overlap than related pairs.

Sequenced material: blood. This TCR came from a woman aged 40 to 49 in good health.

In nucleotides, the CDR3 is TGCGCCAGCAGTGTGGGCTCAGGGAGGACCCAGTACTTC. It is translated as CASSVGSGRTQYF. The chain combines TRBV10-2 with TRBJ2-7; D tentatively reads TRBD1 or TRBD2 (5 bases each). The J call may not be correct, given that the DNA end is closer to TRBJ2-5. Germline CDR1 WSHSY, CDR2 SAAADI. This CDR3 comprises 13 residues.